This T cell receptor (beta chain) was obtained from a study of human T cells and chemical hapten exposure. Across the study: Upper-back patches of 0.01% DPC were read at 6 days.

Germline CDR1 DFQATT, CDR2 SNEGSKA (reference sequence). Between the trimmed V and J ends, which lost 1 base and 5 bases, there was a span of 12 bases. This CDR3 region has 13 residues. In TCRdb, the RACE reads were re-called with MiXCR into one record per CDR3 protein. This table has around 380,000 distinct CDR3 sequences, 4% to 5.5% appearing once. Time point here: patch test 1, 2 weeks after DPC sensitization. Treatment reported: therapeutic diphenylcyclopropenone sensitization with weekly scalp DPC. This clonotype was observed at least ten times. The clonotype originates from a woman aged 45-59 years with alopecia areata. Some clones in this sample may be carry-over from other donors' samples. This chain uses TRBV20-1 with TRBJ2-7; weak D call: TRBD1 (6 bases). This specimen was whole blood, taken in connection with sensitization to the hapten diphenylcyclopropenone (DPC). The CDR3 DNA reads TGCAGTGCTAGAGGACAGGCCGAAAACGAGCAGTACTTC. Protein: CSARGQAENEQYF.